This T cell receptor (beta chain) originates from a study of neurological immune-mediated disorders (dated by TCRdb to about 2019). About the full investigation: Of the roughly 34 multiple sclerosis patients, about 31 had relapsing-remitting MS and 3 had secondary progressive MS. Of the approximately 68 subjects in the cohort, around 14 were HAM/TSP patients, around 35 were multiple sclerosis patients, and about 20 were healthy controls. The 95 to 110 TCR-beta libraries covered PBMC samples along with longitudinal samples, technical triplicates, and paired sorted CD4+ and CD8+ T-cell subsets. The study compared peripheral blood TCR-beta repertoires of HTLV-I-associated myelopathy (HAM/TSP) patients, multiple sclerosis patients and healthy controls using UMI-based sequencing. The study at large found these results: The MS cluster showed no association with clinical or MRI features, and the authors stated that larger cohorts are needed. Across subjects, expanded clones never shared an identical CDR3 amino acid sequence, which suggests that the TCR-beta repertoires in every group were private. TCR clonal expansion was highest in HAM/TSP patients and lowest in MS patients, with MS patients falling below even healthy controls. In a phylogenetic analysis, the repertoires of 18 out of 34 MS patients fell into a single cluster of related CDR3 sequences, pointing to a possible signature at the repertoire level.

This clonotype was observed at least ten times. Its antigen remains undetermined. Within one base of it there is no much larger clone, and no base qualities were kept. cDNA synthesis used template-switch 5'RACE with a primer carrying a 10-nucleotide random unique molecular identifier tagging each TCR transcript. Each sequencing run produced over 200 million TCR-beta sequences covering 15-18 subjects. Total RNA was extracted with the RNeasy kit. The KAPA Real-time Library Amplification kit was used to amplify TCR-beta VDJ regions with primers for the TCR constant region and the 5'RACE anchor. Sample indexes and Illumina adaptors were added in a first PCR, after which library yield was increased in a second PCR. After Ampure bead purification, the roughly 650 bp TCR product was size-selected on a 2% E-gel SizeSelection system. Library quality was checked on a Bioanalyzer, concentration was measured with Qubit, and libraries were quantified with the Kapa Library Quantification kit before pooling. Paired-end 2 x 150 bp sequencing of the libraries was performed on an Illumina HiSeq 2500. To increase sequence diversity, roughly 24-32% phiX was spiked into each library pool. The authors processed their data as follows. The UMI-based MiGEC pipeline processed quality-filtered reads and removed over 80% of raw TCR sequences during error correction. IMGT germline references were used for aligning VDJ genes, and each clonotype was defined as a unique CDR3 amino acid sequence together with its V-J genes. VDJtools evaluated clonal expansion, Shannon diversity and CDR3 relatedness (CalcPairwiseDistances, ClusterSamples); CLCbio workbench built phylogenetic trees. Clones with at least 8 unique UMIs were defined as expanded, with this threshold being based on coefficient-of-variation modelling across technical triplicates. The raw public reads went through TCRdb reprocessing: fastp at Q25, MiXCR clone calling, in-frame beta chains kept. Rows with one shared CDR3 protein collapse into an entry with the most common genes and DNA. The authors' filters were not applied to this entry. The sample profile shows about 21,000 distinct CDR3 sequences; roughly a sixth of them were found once. Roughly 7% of the sample comes from the top ten.

Sorted-subset TCR libraries were prepared from approximately 1 million sorted CD4+ or CD8+ T cells. The multiple sclerosis patients were enrolled in a US clinical protocol that used magnetic resonance imaging to evaluate disease progression. PBMCs were separated from peripheral blood using Ficoll-Hypaque density gradient centrifugation and then cryopreserved in liquid nitrogen. The study also sequenced paired sorted CD4+ and CD8+ subsets from healthy controls, HAM/TSP patients and MS patients. CDR1 MDHEN and CDR2 SYDVKM are derived from the germline V gene. V and J lose 6 bases and 2 bases, and a span of 8 bases separates them. The CDR3, cysteine through phenylalanine, is 12 amino acids long. Just the 36-base CDR3 DNA is kept, in frame starting at base 1.

This clonotype was sampled from a woman between 18 and 30 years old with multiple sclerosis. Material for sequencing was CD8+ T cells from blood. Recombination connected TRBV28 to TRBJ2-7; the D region possibly corresponds to TRBD1 (6 bases align). CDR3 reads: CASRDSTYEQYF. The nucleotides read TGTGCCAGCAGGGACAGTACCTACGAGCAGTACTTC.